This TCR beta chain was recovered during a study of early T cells in non-severe SARS-CoV-2 infection. Study information: The sequenced material was bulk RNA from unsorted whole blood, and its chains were unpaired. Regarding the study as a whole: Private and CD4 specificities were missed by VDJdb matching, skewed to anti-spike CD8.

At least ten counts were recorded for this clonotype. Its antigen is unknown. Individual cDNA molecules received unique molecular identifiers. TCRdb independently ran MiXCR on the 5' RACE reads; one entry per CDR3 protein. The profile shows tens of thousands of distinct CDR3 sequences, less than 7% of them singletons. Germline values: CDR1 ENHRY, CDR2 SYGVKD. This CDR3 has 12 amino acids. V lost 3 bases, J lost 7 bases, and 9 bases lay in between. The clonotype was recovered from an adult who was a healthcare worker with PCR-confirmed SARS-CoV-2 infection or an uninfected control (not recorded which). Input material: whole blood. This chain uses TRBV10-3 with TRBJ1-1, with D tentatively TRBD1 (5 bases). The CDR3 region has the DNA TGTGCCATCAGTGACTACACAGGTGAAGCTTTCTTT. It codes for CAISDYTGEAFF.